This entry is about one T cell receptor beta chain. This entry comes from a study of blood T cell repertoires in COVID-19. Study information: Material from acute and convalescent COVID-19 was sourced from the United States, Italy and Spain. Nucleic acid was either cDNA or gDNA, and it came from T cells, B-cell-depleted T cells, or PBMCs.

CDR3 size: 11 residues. Germline assignment: CDR1 LNHDA and CDR2 SQIVND (reference sequence). Deletions cut 7 bases from V and 1 base from J, with 4 bases between. As originally analysed: Estimation of nucleated cell counts was performed using reference gene primer amplification. Clones were read by immunoSEQ multiplex PCR, and TCRdb kept only the in-frame ones, dropping some. The V and J calls and clone size come from that table; D and trimming were worked out from the DNA. Here the sample spans just over 60,000 clones, about three quarters being singletons. The sequencing sample was made of peripheral blood. The receptor was derived from a man aged 30-40 years with COVID-19, enrolled during active disease. This rearrangement joins TRBV19 to TRBJ1-1; no firm D call. The CDR3 spells CASTRNTEAFF. Here the CDR3 DNA reads TGTGCCAGTACTCGGAACACTGAAGCTTTCTTT.